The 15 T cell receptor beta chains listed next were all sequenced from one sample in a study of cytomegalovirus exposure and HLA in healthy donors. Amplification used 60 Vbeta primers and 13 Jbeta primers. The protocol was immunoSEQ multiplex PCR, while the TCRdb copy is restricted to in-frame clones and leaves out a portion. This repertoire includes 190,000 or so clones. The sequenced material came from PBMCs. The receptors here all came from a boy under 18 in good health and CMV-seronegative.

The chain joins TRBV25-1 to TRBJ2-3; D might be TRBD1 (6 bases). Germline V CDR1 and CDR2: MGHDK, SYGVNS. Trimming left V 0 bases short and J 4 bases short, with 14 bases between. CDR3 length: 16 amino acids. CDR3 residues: CASSEYRGNLADTQYF. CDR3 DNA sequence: TGTGCCAGCAGTGAATACAGGGGAAATCTCGCAGATACGCAGTATTTT.

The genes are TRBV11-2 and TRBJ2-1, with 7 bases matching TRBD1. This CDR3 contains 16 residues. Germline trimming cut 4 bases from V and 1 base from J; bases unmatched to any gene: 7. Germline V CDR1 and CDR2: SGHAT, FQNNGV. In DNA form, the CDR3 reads TGTGCCAGCAGCTCGACAGGGTTTGAGTCCTACAATGAGCAGTTCTTC. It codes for CASSSTGFESYNEQFF. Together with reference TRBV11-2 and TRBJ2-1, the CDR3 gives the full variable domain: EAGVAQSPRYKIIEKRQSVAFWCNPISGHATLYWYQQILGQGPKLLIQFQNNGVVDDSQLPKDRFSAERLKGVDSTLKIQPAKLEDSAVYLCASSSTGFESYNEQFFGPGTRLTVL.

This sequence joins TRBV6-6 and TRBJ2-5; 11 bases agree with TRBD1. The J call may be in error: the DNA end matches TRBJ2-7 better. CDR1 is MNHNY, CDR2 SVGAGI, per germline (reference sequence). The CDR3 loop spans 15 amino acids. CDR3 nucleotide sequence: TGTGCCAGCAGTCAAATCGGGACAGGGGGCTACGAGCAGTACTTC. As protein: CASSQIGTGGYEQYF.

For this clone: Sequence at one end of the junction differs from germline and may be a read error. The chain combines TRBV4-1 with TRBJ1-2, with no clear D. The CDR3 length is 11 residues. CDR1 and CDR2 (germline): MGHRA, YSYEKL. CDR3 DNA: TGCGCCAGCAGCCAATTGAGTAAGACAATCTTC. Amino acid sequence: CASSQLSKTIF.

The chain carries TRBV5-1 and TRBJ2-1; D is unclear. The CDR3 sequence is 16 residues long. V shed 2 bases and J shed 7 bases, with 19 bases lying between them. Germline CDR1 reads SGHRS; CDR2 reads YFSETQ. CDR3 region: CASSFPSASGRNEQFF. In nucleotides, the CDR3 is TGCGCCAGCAGCTTCCCGTCAGCTAGTGGTCGTAATGAGCAGTTCTTC.

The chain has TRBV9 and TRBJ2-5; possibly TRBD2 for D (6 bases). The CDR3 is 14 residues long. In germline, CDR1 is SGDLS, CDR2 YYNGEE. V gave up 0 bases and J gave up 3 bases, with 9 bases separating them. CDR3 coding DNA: TGTGCCAGCAGCGTAGTCGGGGAGGAAGAGACCCAGTACTTC. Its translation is CASSVVGEEETQYF.

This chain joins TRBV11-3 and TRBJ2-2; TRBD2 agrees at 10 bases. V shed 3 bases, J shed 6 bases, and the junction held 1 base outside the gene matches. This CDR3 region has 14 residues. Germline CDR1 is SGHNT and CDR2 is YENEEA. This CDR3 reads CASSFSGGPGELFF. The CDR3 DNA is TGTGCCAGCAGCTTTAGCGGGGGGCCCGGGGAGCTGTTTTTT.

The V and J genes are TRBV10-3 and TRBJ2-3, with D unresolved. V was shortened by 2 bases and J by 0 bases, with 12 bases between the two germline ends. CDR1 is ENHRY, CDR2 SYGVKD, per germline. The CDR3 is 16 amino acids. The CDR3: CAISEEARSSTDTQYF. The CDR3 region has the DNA TGTGCCATCAGTGAGGAGGCACGGAGTAGCACAGATACGCAGTATTTT.

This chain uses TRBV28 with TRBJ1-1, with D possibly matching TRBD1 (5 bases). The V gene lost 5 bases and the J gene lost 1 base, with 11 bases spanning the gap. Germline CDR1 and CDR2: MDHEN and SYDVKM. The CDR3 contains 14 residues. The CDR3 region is CASSLRQRNTEAFF. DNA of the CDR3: TGTGCCAGCAGTCTGAGACAGCGGAACACTGAAGCTTTCTTT.

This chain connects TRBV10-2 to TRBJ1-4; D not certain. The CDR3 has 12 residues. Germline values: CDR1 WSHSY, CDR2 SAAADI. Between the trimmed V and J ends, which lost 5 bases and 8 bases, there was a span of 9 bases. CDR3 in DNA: TGCGCCAGCAGTCTCGGGAGGGAAAAACTGTTTTTT. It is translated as CASSLGREKLFF.

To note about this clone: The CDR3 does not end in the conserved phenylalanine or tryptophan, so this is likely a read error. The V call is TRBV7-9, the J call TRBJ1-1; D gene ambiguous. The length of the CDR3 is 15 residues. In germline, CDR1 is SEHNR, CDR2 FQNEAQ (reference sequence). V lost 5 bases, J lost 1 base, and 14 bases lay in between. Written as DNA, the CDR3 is TGTGCCAGCAGCCCGCAGAGGGTACCGAACACTGAAGCTTTCCTT. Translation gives CASSPQRVPNTEAFL.

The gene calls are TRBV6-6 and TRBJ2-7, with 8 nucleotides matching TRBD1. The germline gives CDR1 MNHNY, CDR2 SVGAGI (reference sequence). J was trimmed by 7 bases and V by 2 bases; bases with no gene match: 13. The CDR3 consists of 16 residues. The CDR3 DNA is TGTGCCAGCAGTTACCCCATGACAGGGGTAGGTATGGAGCAGTACTTC. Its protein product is CASSYPMTGVGMEQYF.

CDR3: CASRRVAQETQYF. CDR3 nucleotides: TGTGCCAGCCGCAGGGTAGCCCAAGAGACCCAGTACTTC. This sequence joins TRBV5-4 and TRBJ2-5; D perhaps matches TRBD1 (5 bases). The CDR3 loop spans 13 amino acids. V lost 7 bases and J 1 base, leaving 11 bases between the germline ends. From germline, CDR1 is SGHNT and CDR2 YYREEE (reference sequence). The variable domain in full, with the rest retrieved from reference TRBV5-4 and TRBJ2-5, is ETGVTQSPTHLIKTRGQQVTLRCSSQSGHNTVSWYQQALGQGPQFIFQYYREEENGRGNFPPRFSGLQFPNYSSELNVNALELDDSALYLCASRRVAQETQYFGPGTRLLVL.

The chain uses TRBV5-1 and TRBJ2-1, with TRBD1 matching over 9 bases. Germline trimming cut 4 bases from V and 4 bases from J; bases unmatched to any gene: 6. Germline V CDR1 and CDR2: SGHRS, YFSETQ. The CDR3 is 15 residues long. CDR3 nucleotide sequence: TGCGCCAGCAGCCCGTCGGGACAGGGATACAATGAGCAGTTCTTC. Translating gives CASSPSGQGYNEQFF. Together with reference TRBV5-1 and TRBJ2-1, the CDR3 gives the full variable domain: KAGVTQTPRYLIKTRGQQVTLSCSPISGHRSVSWYQQTPGQGLQFLFEYFSETQRNKGNFPGRFSGRQFSNSRSEMNVSTLELGDSALYLCASSPSGQGYNEQFFGPGTRLTVL.

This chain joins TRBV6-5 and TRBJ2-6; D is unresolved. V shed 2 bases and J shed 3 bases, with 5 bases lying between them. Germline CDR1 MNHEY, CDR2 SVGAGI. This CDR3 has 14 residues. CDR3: CASSYGGGANVLTF. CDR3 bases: TGTGCCAGCAGTTACGGCGGTGGGGCCAACGTCCTGACTTTC.